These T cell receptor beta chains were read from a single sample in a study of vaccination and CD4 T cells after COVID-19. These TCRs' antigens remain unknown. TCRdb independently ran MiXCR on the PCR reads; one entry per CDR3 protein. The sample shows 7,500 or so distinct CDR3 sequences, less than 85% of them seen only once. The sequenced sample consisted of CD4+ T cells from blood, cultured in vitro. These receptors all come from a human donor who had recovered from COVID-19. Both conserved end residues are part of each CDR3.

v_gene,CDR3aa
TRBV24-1,CATSDFSNQPQHF
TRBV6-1,CASGSPGPLNQPQHF
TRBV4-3,CASSIQASSGNTIYF
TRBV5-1,CASSSGTGSYEQYF
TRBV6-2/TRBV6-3,CASRLGTGFNQPQHF
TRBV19,CASSKPIMGGEGNQPQHF
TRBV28,CASSLGGQGMGGAFF
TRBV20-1,CSARDRSSGRYEQYF
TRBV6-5,CASSYQRQAPLHF
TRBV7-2,CASSPTPGPGTQYF
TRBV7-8,CASSPFEGAGYTF
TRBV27,CASSSRTGVGGAEAFF
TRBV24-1,CATSEGFPGQETQYF
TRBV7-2,CASSLAQGNSPLHF
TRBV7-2,CASSLATGSGYTF
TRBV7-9,CASSLWGQGRMIQYF
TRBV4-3,CASSRGRVYEQYF
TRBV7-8,CASSRGTGSSNQPQHF
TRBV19,CASRRGGTTNTEAFF
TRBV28,CASSTPHRVGQETQYF
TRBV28,CASSPGLAPGTQYF
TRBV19,CASSIKGKETQYF
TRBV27,CASSSPRGARRDNEQFF
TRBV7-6,CASSRSPGAYGYTF
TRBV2,CASSEREGPGGEKLFF
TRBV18,CASSLHYEQYF
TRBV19,CAGLWLQKQETQYF
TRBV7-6,CASSFPRGGYTF
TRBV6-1,CASSPWSGGEYEQYF
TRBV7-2,CASSSRTGLNSPLHF
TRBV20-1,CSARGPFLSNQPQHF
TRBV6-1,CASSEREAPPQETQYF
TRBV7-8,CASSLRQETQYF
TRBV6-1,CASLDFLKETQYF
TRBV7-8,CASSLVGQGDYGYTF
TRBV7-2,CASSLVGVTNTEAFF
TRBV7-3,CASSNYLASGGTDTQYF
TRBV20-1,CSARGSGGGGYGYTF
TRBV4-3,CASSLRGLAGGQETQYF
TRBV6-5,CASSYRGTGGPYEQYF
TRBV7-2,CASSLRGTVNTGELFF